Listed below are T cell receptor beta chains from one sample, sequenced in a study of OX40 agonist ivuxolimab in advanced cancers. Using immunoSEQ multiplex PCR, the repertoire was profiled, and TCRdb retains in-frame clones only, with some absent. Counted here are some 14,000 clones, approximately 80% occurring once; the ten biggest clones make up about 30%. The specimen comprised CD4+ or CD8+ T cells sorted from blood, sampled in a trial of the OX40 agonist ivuxolimab. The receptors were gathered from an adult with an advanced solid tumor such as melanoma, head and neck, liver or kidney cancer. Each CDR3 is given with its conserved first and last residue. The D gene is left open where the match is weak. Where a row states a size, it is once, few, many or the class of an expanded clone; other rows omit it.

TRBD2	TRBV7-9	TRBJ2-7	-	CASSITSGRTYEQYF	TGTGCCAGCAGCATCACTAGCGGGAGGACCTACGAGCAGTACTTC
-	TRBV21-1	TRBJ1-1	-	CASSKGGTDTEAFF	TGTGCCAGCAGCAAAGGGGGGACGGACACTGAAGCTTTCTTT
TRBD1	TRBV7-9	TRBJ2-7	-	CASSPGTGDEQYF	TGTGCCAGCAGCCCCGGGACAGGGGACGAGCAGTACTTC
-	TRBV19	TRBJ2-1	-	CASSILGTEQFF	TGTGCCAGTAGTATATTGGGAACTGAGCAGTTCTTC
TRBD2	TRBV27	TRBJ2-1	-	CASSGSGGWNEQFF	TGTGCCAGCAGTGGATCGGGAGGTTGGAATGAGCAGTTCTTC
TRBD1	TRBV7-8	TRBJ2-7	-	CASSLGTGSYEQYF	TGTGCCAGCAGCTTAGGGACAGGGAGCTACGAGCAGTACTTC
-	TRBV18	TRBJ1-3	-	CASSPGADSGNTIYF	TGTGCCAGCTCACCGGGGGCCGACTCTGGAAACACCATATATTTT
-	TRBV27	TRBJ2-2	-	CASSLSGAGELFF	TGTGCCAGCAGTTTATCGGGTGCCGGGGAGCTGTTTTTT
-	TRBV29-1	TRBJ2-2	few	CSVLDGTGELFF	TGCAGCGTCCTGGACGGTACCGGGGAGCTGTTTTTT
TRBD2	TRBV6-5	TRBJ2-3	-	CASSYDGLGTDTQYF	TGTGCCAGCAGTTACGATGGACTAGGCACAGATACGCAGTATTTT
-	TRBV9	TRBJ2-1	-	CASSRTGEESYNEQFF	TGTGCCAGCAGCCGTACGGGGGAGGAGTCCTACAATGAGCAGTTCTTC
-	TRBV27	TRBJ2-1	-	CASSFVGGSYNEQFF	TGTGCCAGCAGTTTCGTGGGGGGCTCCTACAATGAGCAGTTCTTC
TRBD2	TRBV7-9	TRBJ2-5	-	CASTNPVGGYQETQYF	TGTGCCAGCACAAATCCCGTGGGGGGGTACCAAGAGACCCAGTACTTC
TRBD2	TRBV5-6	TRBJ2-1	-	CASSLRAGRTYNEQFF	TGTGCCAGCAGCTTGAGAGCGGGAAGAACCTACAATGAGCAGTTCTTC
TRBD1	TRBV2	TRBJ2-7	large	CASNDRATYEQYF	TGTGCCAGCAACGACAGGGCAACCTACGAGCAGTACTTC
TRBD2	TRBV19	TRBJ2-5	few	CASSTGAGAAETQYF	TGTGCCAGTAGTACAGGCGCGGGAGCGGCGGAGACCCAGTACTTC
TRBD2	TRBV11-3	TRBJ2-1	-	CASSLTFDSGSYNEQFF	TGTGCCAGCAGCTTAACTTTCGATAGCGGGAGCTACAATGAGCAGTTCTTC
-	TRBV30	TRBJ1-1	few	CAWSVKGLTEAFF	TGTGCCTGGAGTGTAAAGGGGCTAACTGAAGCTTTCTTT
-	TRBV7-8	TRBJ1-5	-	CASSLTKQPQHF	TGTGCCAGCAGCCTAACGAAACAGCCCCAGCATTTT
-	TRBV5-1	TRBJ2-5	-	CASSLNRRDQETQYF	TGCGCCAGCAGCTTGAACAGGAGGGACCAAGAGACCCAGTACTTC
TRBD2	TRBV18	TRBJ2-5	-	CASSGTTQETQYF	TGTGCCAGCTCTGGGACTACCCAAGAGACCCAGTACTTC
-	TRBV7-9	TRBJ2-5	-	CASSLWTAGPKETQYF	TGTGCCAGCAGCCTTTGGACAGCGGGTCCCAAAGAGACCCAGTACTTC
TRBD2	TRBV5-1	TRBJ2-1	-	CASRRIAGGPYEQFF	TGCGCCAGCAGACGAATAGCGGGAGGGCCTTATGAGCAGTTCTTC
TRBD2	TRBV28	TRBJ2-7	-	CASSYSGSYEQYF	TGTGCCAGCAGTTATAGCGGGAGTTACGAGCAGTACTTC
TRBD2	TRBV9	TRBJ2-7	once	CASSEASGAYEQYF	TGTGCCAGCAGCGAAGCTAGCGGGGCCTACGAGCAGTACTTC
-	TRBV4-2	TRBJ2-1	-	CASSQDETNNEQFF	TGTGCCAGCAGCCAAGATGAAACCAACAATGAGCAGTTCTTC
-	TRBV5-6	TRBJ2-1	-	CASSPGTSYNEQFF	TGTGCCAGCAGCCCCGGGACAAGCTACAATGAGCAGTTCTTC
TRBD1	TRBV5-6	TRBJ1-2	few	CASIGTDDYGYTF	TGTGCCAGCATTGGGACAGACGACTATGGCTACACCTTC
TRBD2	TRBV29-1	TRBJ2-7	-	CSVNEGTSGSFEQYF	TGCAGCGTAAACGAAGGGACTAGCGGGAGTTTCGAGCAGTACTTC
-	TRBV6-1	TRBJ2-7	-	CASRDPEEQYF	TGTGCCAGCAGGGACCCGGAGGAGCAGTACTTC
-	TRBV12-5	TRBJ2-1	-	CASGPPWDEQFF	TGTGCTAGTGGCCCCCCTTGGGATGAGCAGTTCTTC
TRBD1	TRBV7-9	TRBJ1-2	medium-sized	CASSFVGGQGSGGYTF	TGTGCCAGCAGCTTTGTCGGGGGACAGGGGTCGGGTGGCTACACCTTC
TRBD2	TRBV7-6	TRBJ2-3	-	CASSFSREGTDTQYF	TGTGCCAGCAGCTTCTCGCGGGAGGGCACAGATACGCAGTATTTT
TRBD1	TRBV28	TRBJ2-7	-	CASSPSHRGYEQYF	TGTGCCAGCAGTCCCTCGCACAGGGGCTACGAGCAGTACTTC
TRBD2	TRBV19	TRBJ2-1	-	CASSMDGLADSYNEQFF	TGTGCCAGTAGTATGGACGGACTAGCGGACTCCTACAATGAGCAGTTCTTC
-	TRBV30	TRBJ1-5	-	CAWSRTNSNQPQHF	TGTGCCTGGAGTCGGACGAACAGCAATCAGCCCCAGCATTTT
TRBD2	TRBV4-1	TRBJ2-7	-	CASSLLPREAYEQYF	TGCGCCAGCAGCCTTCTCCCCCGGGAGGCCTACGAGCAGTACTTC
TRBD2	TRBV7-9	TRBJ2-1	-	CASSLPSGAYNEQFF	TGTGCCAGCAGCTTACCTAGCGGGGCCTACAATGAGCAGTTCTTC
TRBD2	TRBV27	TRBJ2-7	-	CASVRTSGGYEQYF	TGTGCCAGCGTGCGGACTAGCGGGGGCTACGAGCAGTACTTC
-	TRBV14	TRBJ2-7	-	CASSQGTGPYEQYF	TGTGCCAGCAGCCAAGGAACAGGGCCCTACGAGCAGTACTTC
-	TRBV9	TRBJ2-1	-	CASSATGGDNEQFF	TGTGCCAGCAGCGCAACAGGGGGGGACAATGAGCAGTTCTTC
TRBD2	TRBV19	TRBJ2-3	-	CASSSGTGQYF	TGTGCCAGTTCTAGCGGGACGGGGCAGTATTTT
-	TRBV10-2	TRBJ2-3	medium-sized	CASSESGGAEITDTQYF	TGCGCCAGCAGTGAGTCCGGTGGAGCGGAGATCACAGATACGCAGTATTTT
-	TRBV5-8	TRBJ1-2	-	CASSSGLTQHYGYTF	TGTGCCAGCAGCTCAGGACTGACCCAACACTATGGCTACACCTTC
-	TRBV28	TRBJ1-6	-	CASSLQGLGSPLHF	TGTGCCAGCAGTTTACAGGGGTTGGGTTCACCCCTCCACTTT
-	TRBV6-5	TRBJ1-5	-	CASSSGPGTWPQHF	TGTGCCAGCAGTTCCGGGCCAGGCACATGGCCCCAGCATTTT
-	TRBV7-9	TRBJ2-1	-	CASSHTPSNEQFF	TGTGCCAGCAGCCACACCCCTAGTAATGAGCAGTTCTTC
-	TRBV28	TRBJ2-3	few	CASSSPPGTSTDTQYF	TGTGCCAGCAGTTCCCCCCCCGGGACTAGCACAGATACGCAGTATTTT